This passage covers 3 T cell receptor beta chains from one sample sequenced in a study of cytomegalovirus exposure and HLA in healthy donors. PCR involved 60 Vbeta and 13 Jbeta primers. The data were produced by immunoSEQ multiplex PCR, yet TCRdb's version contains in-frame clones alone and is incomplete. The repertoire has 150,000 to 200,000 clones, more than 65% of them found once; the top ten carry under 1.5%. Sequencing was done on a sample of PBMCs. These receptors originate from a man aged 30-40 years in good health and CMV-seronegative.

This chain links TRBV4-3 with TRBJ2-4; 7 nucleotides line up with TRBD1. The CDR3 has 15 amino acids. The V and J ends lost 4 bases and 3 bases, in that order; junction bases with no gene match: 6. Germline CDR1 and CDR2: LGHNA and YSLEER. The CDR3 here is CASSLKGTDKNIQYF. CDR3 bases: TGCGCCAGCAGCCTCAAGGGGACAGACAAAAACATTCAGTACTTC.

This chain links TRBV28 with TRBJ2-3; 11 bases align to TRBD2. In germline, CDR1 is MDHEN, CDR2 SYDVKM. The CDR3 has 16 amino acids. Trimming cost V 1 base and J 3 bases; bases outside gene matches: 3. This CDR3 is CASSLSGLAETDTQYF. CDR3 DNA sequence: TGTGCCAGCAGTTTATCGGGACTAGCGGAAACAGATACGCAGTATTTT. The full variable domain, its missing parts supplied by reference TRBV28 and TRBJ2-3, is DVKVTQSSRYLVKRTGEKVFLECVQDMDHENMFWYRQDPGLGLRLIYFSYDVKMKEKGDIPEGYSVSREKKERFSLILESASTNQTSMYLCASSLSGLAETDTQYFGPGTRLTVL.

J is TRBJ1-5 and V is TRBV7-2; maybe TRBD1 (5 bases). This CDR3 spans 15 amino acids. Germline loops: CDR1 SGHTA, CDR2 FQGNSA. V was shortened by 4 bases and J by 4 bases, with 14 bases between the two germline ends. CDR3 residues: CASSYRTGENQPQHF. In DNA, the CDR3 is TGTGCCAGCAGCTACCGGACGGGGGAAAATCAGCCCCAGCATTTT.